This is a list of T cell receptor beta chains from one sample in a study of blood T cells in healthy people across ages. TCRdb recomputed calls from the 5' RACE reads with MiXCR, one row per CDR3 protein. Of under 1 million distinct CDR3 sequences in the sample, around 43% are singletons; the top ten hold nearly 20%. Material: blood. The source is a man in his 60s in good health. The CDR3 runs from the conserved cysteine through the conserved F or W. D genes are given only for firm matches. Clone size appears in some rows only: once, few, many, or a class for an expanded clone.

>-|TRBJ1-2|-|TRBV6-5
CASSYSRTDLGGYTF
TGTGCCAGCAGTTACTCGAGGACGGATCTGGGCGGCTACACCTTC
>-|TRBJ2-7|-|TRBV7-2
CASREGNWGERYF
TGTGCCAGCAGGGAGGGTAACTGGGGCGAGCGGTACTTC
>TRBD1|TRBJ2-2|-|TRBV6-6
CASTSPRRGMAGELFF
TGTGCCAGCACTTCCCCGCGCAGGGGGATGGCCGGGGAGCTGTTTTTT
>-|TRBJ2-7|-|TRBV4-3
CASSQRVDLSSYEQYF
TGCGCCAGCAGCCAACGAGTGGACCTCAGCTCCTACGAGCAGTACTTC
>-|TRBJ2-5|-|TRBV6-5
CASRPGGTLQETQYF
TGTGCCAGCAGACCTGGTGGGACACTACAAGAGACCCAGTACTTC
>TRBD1|TRBJ2-5|few|TRBV5-1
CASSSGRDSQETQYF
TGCGCCAGCAGCTCTGGTCGGGACAGCCAAGAGACCCAGTACTTC
>TRBD1|TRBJ2-6|-|TRBV12-5
CASGLGQSGANVLTF
TGTGCTAGTGGCCTGGGACAGTCTGGGGCCAACGTCCTGACTTTC
>-|TRBJ2-5|-|TRBV15
CATSRGGRQGGGTQYF
TGTGCCACCAGCAGAGGTGGGCGACAGGGAGGAGGGACCCAGTACTTC
>-|TRBJ2-5|few|TRBV27
CASSLSREAKQYF
TGTGCCAGCAGTTTGTCCAGGGAGGCTAAGCAGTACTTC
>TRBD1|TRBJ2-7|few|TRBV2
CASSHRGLANYEQYF
TGTGCCAGCAGTCACAGGGGGTTAGCGAACTACGAGCAGTACTTC
>-|TRBJ1-2|few|TRBV11-2
CASSFDGLAGYTF
TGTGCCAGCAGCTTCGATGGTTTGGCAGGGTACACCTTC
>TRBD1|TRBJ2-5|-|TRBV4-1
CASSQLTGTGIQETQYF
TGCGCCAGCAGCCAACTAACTGGGACAGGGATTCAAGAGACCCAGTACTTC
>-|TRBJ1-6|-|TRBV7-2
CASSLARGLQAVSPLHF
TGTGCCAGCAGCTTAGCGAGGGGTTTACAGGCGGTTTCACCCCTCCACTTT
>-|TRBJ2-5|-|TRBV29-1
CSAHRVGQTQYF
TGCAGCGCCCACAGGGTAGGGCAGACCCAGTACTTC
>-|TRBJ2-1|-|TRBV6-5
CASSYGPIMEQFF
TGTGCCAGCAGTTACGGACCGATAATGGAGCAGTTCTTC
>-|TRBJ2-1|-|TRBV7-8
CASSFLAGQVETQFF
TGTGCCAGCAGCTTTTTAGCAGGGCAAGTAGAGACCCAGTTCTTC
>-|TRBJ1-2|-|TRBV6-5
CASSLQLRGGDYGYTF
TGTGCCAGCAGTCTCCAGTTGAGGGGAGGGGACTATGGCTACACCTTC
>-|TRBJ2-5|many|TRBV9
CASSAGDPETQYF
TGTGCCAGCAGCGCGGGGGATCCGGAGACCCAGTACTTC
>TRBD1|TRBJ2-4|-|TRBV6-2/TRBV6-3
CTSSQTRTGNNEQYF
TGTACCAGCAGTCAGACAAGGACAGGTAACAATGAGCAGTACTTC
>-|TRBJ1-1|-|TRBV6-2/TRBV6-3
CASSYSIAEKNTEAFF
TGTGCCAGCAGTTACTCGATCGCGGAAAAGAACACTGAAGCTTTCTTT
>TRBD2|TRBJ2-7|-|TRBV7-2
CASSLYAGGLYEQYF
TGCGCCAGCAGCCTATACGCGGGGGGGCTCTACGAGCAGTACTTC
>TRBD1|TRBJ2-7|-|TRBV7-2
CTSSLSTGTGGYEQYF
TGTACCAGCAGCCTTTCCACCGGGACAGGGGGCTACGAGCAGTACTTC
>TRBD2|TRBJ2-3|-|TRBV6-4
CASSERGGLAGPDTQYF
TGTGCCAGCAGTGAGAGGGGGGGACTAGCGGGTCCAGATACGCAGTATTTT
>-|TRBJ2-7|-|TRBV6-7
CASSYTADNLAYEQYF
TGTGCCAGCAGTTATACAGCGGACAACCTAGCCTACGAGCAGTACTTC
>-|TRBJ2-4|-|TRBV20-1
CSARRQGLADIQYF
TGCAGTGCTAGGCGACAGGGGCTAGCGGACATTCAGTACTTC
>-|TRBJ1-1|few|TRBV30
CAWSQRRGEAFF
TGTGCCTGGAGTCAGAGGCGCGGGGAAGCTTTCTTT
>-|TRBJ2-3|-|TRBV3-1
CASSQFYPADTQYF
TGTGCCAGCAGCCAATTTTATCCTGCAGATACGCAGTATTTT